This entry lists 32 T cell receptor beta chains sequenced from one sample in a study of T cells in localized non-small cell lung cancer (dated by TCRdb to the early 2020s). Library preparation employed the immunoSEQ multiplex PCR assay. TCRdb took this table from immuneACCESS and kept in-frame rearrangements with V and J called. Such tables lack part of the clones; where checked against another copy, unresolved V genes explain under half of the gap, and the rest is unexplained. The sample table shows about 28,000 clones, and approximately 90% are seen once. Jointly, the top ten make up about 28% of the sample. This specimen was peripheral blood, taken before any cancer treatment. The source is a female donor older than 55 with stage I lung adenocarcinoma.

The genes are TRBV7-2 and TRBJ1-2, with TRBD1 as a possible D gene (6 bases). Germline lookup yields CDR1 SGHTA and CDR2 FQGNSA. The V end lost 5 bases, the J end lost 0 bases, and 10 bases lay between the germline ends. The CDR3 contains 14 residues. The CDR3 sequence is CASSRQATNYGYTF. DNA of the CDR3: TGTGCCAGCAGCAGACAGGCAACTAACTATGGCTACACCTTC.

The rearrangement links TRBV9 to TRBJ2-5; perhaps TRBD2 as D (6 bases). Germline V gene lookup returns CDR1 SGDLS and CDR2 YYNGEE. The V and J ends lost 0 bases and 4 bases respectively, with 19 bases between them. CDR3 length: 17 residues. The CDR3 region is CASSVGVGRGFGETQYF. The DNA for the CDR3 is TGTGCCAGCAGCGTAGGGGTTGGGCGGGGATTTGGAGAGACCCAGTACTTC.

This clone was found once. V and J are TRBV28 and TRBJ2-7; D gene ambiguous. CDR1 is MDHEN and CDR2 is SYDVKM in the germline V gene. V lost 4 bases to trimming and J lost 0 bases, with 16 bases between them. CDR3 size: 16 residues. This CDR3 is CASSSLPLGRSYEQYF. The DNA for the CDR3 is TGTGCCAGCAGTTCCCTCCCCCTGGGCCGCTCCTACGAGCAGTACTTC.

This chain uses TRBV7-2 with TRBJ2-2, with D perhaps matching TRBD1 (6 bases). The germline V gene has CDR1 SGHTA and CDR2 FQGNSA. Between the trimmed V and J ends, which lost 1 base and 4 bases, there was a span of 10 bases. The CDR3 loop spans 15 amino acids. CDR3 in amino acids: CASSLGGGPTGELFF. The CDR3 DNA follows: TGTGCCAGCAGCTTAGGTGGGGGCCCCACCGGGGAGCTGTTTTTT.

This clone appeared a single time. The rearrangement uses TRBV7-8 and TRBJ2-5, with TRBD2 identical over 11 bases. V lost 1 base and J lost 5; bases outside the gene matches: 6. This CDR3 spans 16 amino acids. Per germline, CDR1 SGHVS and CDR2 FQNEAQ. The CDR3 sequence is CASSLDLAGGLETQYF. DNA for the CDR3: TGTGCCAGCAGCTTAGATTTAGCGGGGGGGCTTGAGACCCAGTACTTC.

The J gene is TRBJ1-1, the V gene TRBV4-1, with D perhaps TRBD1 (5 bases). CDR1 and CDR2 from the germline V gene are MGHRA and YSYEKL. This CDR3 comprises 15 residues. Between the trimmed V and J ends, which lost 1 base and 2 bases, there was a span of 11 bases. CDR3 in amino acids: CASSQVGALNTEAFF. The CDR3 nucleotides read TGCGCCAGCAGCCAAGTTGGGGCCTTAAACACTGAAGCTTTCTTT.

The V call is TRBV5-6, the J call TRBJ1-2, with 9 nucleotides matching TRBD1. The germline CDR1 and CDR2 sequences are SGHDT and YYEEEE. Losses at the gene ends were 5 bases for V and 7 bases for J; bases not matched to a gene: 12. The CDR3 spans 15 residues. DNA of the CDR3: TGTGCCAGCAGAGAACCGGGACAGGGAAGGTCTGGCTACACCTTC. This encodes CASREPGQGRSGYTF.

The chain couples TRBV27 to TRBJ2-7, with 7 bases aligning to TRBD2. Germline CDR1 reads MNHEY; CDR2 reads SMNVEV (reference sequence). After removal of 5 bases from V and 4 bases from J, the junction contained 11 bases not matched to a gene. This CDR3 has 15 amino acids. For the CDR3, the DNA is TGTGCCAGCAGTAAACCGGGAACCGGGAGGTACGAGCAGTACTTC. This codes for CASSKPGTGRYEQYF.

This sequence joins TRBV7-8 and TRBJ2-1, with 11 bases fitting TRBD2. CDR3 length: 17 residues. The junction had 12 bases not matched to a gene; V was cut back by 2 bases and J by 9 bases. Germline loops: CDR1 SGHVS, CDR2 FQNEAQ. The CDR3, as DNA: TGTGCCAGCAGCTTAACCCAGACTAGCGGGACGGGAGGTGAGCAGTTCTTC. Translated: CASSLTQTSGTGGEQFF.

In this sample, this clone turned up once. CDR3 bases: TGTGCCAGCACCCTCTCAACAGGGCGGAACATTCAGTACTTC. Protein sequence: CASTLSTGRNIQYF. The J gene is TRBJ2-4, the V gene TRBV7-8, with D maybe TRBD1 (6 bases). Germline V CDR1 and CDR2: SGHVS, FQNEAQ. V was trimmed by 7 bases and J by 7 bases, leaving 17 bases between them. CDR3 length equals 14 residues.

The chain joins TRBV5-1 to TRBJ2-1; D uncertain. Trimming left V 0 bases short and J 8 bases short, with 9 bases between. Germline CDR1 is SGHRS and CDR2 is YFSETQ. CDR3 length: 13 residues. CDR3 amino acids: CASSLVTVDEQFF. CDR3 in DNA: TGCGCCAGCAGCTTGGTCACGGTGGATGAGCAGTTCTTC.

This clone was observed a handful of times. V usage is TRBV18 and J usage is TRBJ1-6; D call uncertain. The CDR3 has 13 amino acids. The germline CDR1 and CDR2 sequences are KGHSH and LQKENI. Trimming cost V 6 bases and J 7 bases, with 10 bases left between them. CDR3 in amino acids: CASSRSGNSPLHF. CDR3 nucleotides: TGTGCCAGCTCGAGGAGCGGGAATTCACCCCTCCACTTT.

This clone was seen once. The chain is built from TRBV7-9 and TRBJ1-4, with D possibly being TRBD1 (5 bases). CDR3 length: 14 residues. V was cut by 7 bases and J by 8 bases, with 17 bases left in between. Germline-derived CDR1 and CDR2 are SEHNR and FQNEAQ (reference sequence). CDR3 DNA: TGTGCCAGCACCCCATATGGACACAGGGAAAAACTGTTTTTT. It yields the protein CASTPYGHREKLFF.

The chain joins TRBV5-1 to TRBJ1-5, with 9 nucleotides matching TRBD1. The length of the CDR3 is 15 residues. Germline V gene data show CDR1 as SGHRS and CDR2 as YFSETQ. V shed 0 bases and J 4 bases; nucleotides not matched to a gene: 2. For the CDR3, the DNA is TGCGCCAGCAGCTTGGGGGGACAGGGTAATCAGCCCCAGCATTTT. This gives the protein CASSLGGQGNQPQHF.

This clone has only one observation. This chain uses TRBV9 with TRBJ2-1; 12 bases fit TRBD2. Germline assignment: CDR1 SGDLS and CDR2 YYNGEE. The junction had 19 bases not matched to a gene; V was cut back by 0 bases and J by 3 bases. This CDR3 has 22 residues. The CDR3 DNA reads TGTGCCAGCAGCGTAGCAACTAGGACTAGCGGGATGTACGCTGGGTTCTACAATGAGCAGTTCTTC. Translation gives CASSVATRTSGMYAGFYNEQFF.

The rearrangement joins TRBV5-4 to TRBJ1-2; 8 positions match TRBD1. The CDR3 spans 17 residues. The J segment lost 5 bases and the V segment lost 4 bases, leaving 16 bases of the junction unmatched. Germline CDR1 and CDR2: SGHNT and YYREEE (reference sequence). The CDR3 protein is CASSLASGGTGWYGYTF. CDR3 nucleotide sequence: TGTGCCAGCAGCCTAGCCTCAGGGGGCACTGGGTGGTATGGCTACACCTTC.

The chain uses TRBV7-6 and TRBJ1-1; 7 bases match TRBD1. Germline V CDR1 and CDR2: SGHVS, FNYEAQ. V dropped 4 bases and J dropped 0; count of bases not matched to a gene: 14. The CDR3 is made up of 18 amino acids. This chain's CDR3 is CASSSKQGQGILNTEAFF. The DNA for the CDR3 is TGTGCCAGCAGCTCCAAACAGGGGCAGGGAATATTGAACACTGAAGCTTTCTTT.

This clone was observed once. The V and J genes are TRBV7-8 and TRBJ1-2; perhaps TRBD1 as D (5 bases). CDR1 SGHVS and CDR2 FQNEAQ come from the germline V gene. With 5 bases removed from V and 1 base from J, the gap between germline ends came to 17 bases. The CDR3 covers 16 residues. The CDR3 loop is CASSLGVGVGNYGYTF. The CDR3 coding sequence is TGTGCCAGCAGCCTCGGTGTAGGGGTTGGTAACTATGGCTACACCTTC.

The CDR3 here is CASSQSRVAYEQYF. CDR3 in DNA: TGTGCCAGCAGCCAGTCTAGAGTAGCCTACGAGCAGTACTTC. The chain is built from TRBV27 and TRBJ2-7; D is ambiguous. Germline V gives CDR1 MNHEY, CDR2 SMNVEV (reference sequence). The germline V and J ends were trimmed by 6 bases and 2 bases, with 14 bases remaining between them. The CDR3 loop spans 14 amino acids.

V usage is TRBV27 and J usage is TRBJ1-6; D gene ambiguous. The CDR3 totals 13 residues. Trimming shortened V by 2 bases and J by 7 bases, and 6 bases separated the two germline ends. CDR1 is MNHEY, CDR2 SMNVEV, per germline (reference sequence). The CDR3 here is CASSLDGNSPLHF. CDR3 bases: TGTGCCAGCAGTTTAGACGGGAATTCACCCCTCCACTTT.

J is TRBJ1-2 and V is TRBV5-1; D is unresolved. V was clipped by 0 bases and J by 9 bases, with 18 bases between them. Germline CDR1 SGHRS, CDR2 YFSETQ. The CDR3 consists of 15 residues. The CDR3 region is CASSLAPNTDRSYTF. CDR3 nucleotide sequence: TGCGCCAGCAGCTTGGCTCCCAACACCGATAGGAGCTACACCTTC.

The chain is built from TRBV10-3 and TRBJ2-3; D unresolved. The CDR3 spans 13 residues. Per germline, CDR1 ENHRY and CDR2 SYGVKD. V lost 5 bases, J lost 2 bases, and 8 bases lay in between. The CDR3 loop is CAISQTDTDTQYF. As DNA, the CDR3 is TGTGCCATCAGTCAAACCGACACAGATACGCAGTATTTT.

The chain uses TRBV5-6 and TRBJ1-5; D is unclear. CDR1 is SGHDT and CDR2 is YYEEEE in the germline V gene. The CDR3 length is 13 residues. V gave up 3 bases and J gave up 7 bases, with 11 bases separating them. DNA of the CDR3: TGTGCCAGCAGCTATGTTGGAGAACAGCCCCAGCATTTT. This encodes CASSYVGEQPQHF. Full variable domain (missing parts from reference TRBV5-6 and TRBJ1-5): DAGVTQSPTHLIKTRGQQVTLRCSPKSGHDTVSWYQQALGQGPQFIFQYYEEEERQRGNFPDRFSGHQFPNYSSELNVNALLLGDSALYLCASSYVGEQPQHFGDGTRLSIL.

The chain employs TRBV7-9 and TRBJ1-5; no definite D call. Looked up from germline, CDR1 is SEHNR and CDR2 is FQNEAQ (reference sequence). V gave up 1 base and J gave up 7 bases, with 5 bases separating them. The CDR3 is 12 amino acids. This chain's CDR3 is CASSLEIQPQHF. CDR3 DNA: TGTGCCAGCAGCTTAGAAATCCAGCCCCAGCATTTT.

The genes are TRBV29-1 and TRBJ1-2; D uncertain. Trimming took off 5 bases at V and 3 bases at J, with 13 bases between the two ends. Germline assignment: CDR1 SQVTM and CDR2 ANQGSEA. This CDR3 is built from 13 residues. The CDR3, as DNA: TGCAGCGTTTCCCCGGGGATACACTATGGCTACACCTTC. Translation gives CSVSPGIHYGYTF. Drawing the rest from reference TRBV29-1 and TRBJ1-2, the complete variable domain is SAVISQKPSRDICQRGTSLTIQCQVDSQVTMMFWYRQQPGQSLTLIATANQGSEATYESGFVIDKFPISRPNLTFSTLTVSNMSPEDSSIYLCSVSPGIHYGYTFGSGTRLTVV.

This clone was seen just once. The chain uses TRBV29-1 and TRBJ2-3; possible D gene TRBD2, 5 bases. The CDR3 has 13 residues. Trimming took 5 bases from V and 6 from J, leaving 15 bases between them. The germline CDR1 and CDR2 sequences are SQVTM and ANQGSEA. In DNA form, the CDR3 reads TGCAGCGTTTCGACGGGGAGAAGCGATACGCAGTATTTT. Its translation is CSVSTGRSDTQYF.

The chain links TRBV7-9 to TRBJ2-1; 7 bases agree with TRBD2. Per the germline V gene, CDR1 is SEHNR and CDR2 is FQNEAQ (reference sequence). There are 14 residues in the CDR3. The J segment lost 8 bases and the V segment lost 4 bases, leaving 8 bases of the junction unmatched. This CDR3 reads CASSSMAGVDEQFF. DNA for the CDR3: TGTGCCAGCAGCTCGATGGCGGGAGTAGATGAGCAGTTCTTC.

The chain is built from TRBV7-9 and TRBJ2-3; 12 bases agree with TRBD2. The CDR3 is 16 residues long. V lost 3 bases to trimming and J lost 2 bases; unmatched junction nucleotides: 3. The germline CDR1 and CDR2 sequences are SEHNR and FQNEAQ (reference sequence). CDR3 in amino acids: CASSFGLAGYTDTQYF. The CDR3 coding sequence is TGTGCCAGCAGCTTTGGACTAGCGGGGTACACAGATACGCAGTATTTT.

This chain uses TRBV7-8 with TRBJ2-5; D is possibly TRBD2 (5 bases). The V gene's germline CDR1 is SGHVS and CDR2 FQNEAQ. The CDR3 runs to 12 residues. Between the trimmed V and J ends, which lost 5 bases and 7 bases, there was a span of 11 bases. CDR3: CASSHARGTQYF. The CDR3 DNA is TGTGCCAGCAGCCACGCCCGGGGGACCCAGTACTTC.

The CDR3, as DNA: TGTGCCAGCAGTATGGACAGGGGGCAGATAGGTGAGCAGTTCTTC. Translation gives CASSMDRGQIGEQFF. The V and J genes are TRBV2 and TRBJ2-1, with 11 bases lining up with TRBD1. This CDR3 region has 15 residues. Trimming at V came to 5 bases and at J to 9 bases, leaving 9 bases not matched to a gene. Germline values: CDR1 SNHLY, CDR2 FYNNEI.

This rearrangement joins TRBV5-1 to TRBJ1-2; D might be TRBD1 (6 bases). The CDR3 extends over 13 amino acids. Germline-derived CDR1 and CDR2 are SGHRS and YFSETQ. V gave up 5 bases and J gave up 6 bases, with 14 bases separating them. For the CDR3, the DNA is TGCGCCAGCAGTGGGGGCCCCGGCGATGGCTACACCTTC. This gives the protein CASSGGPGDGYTF.

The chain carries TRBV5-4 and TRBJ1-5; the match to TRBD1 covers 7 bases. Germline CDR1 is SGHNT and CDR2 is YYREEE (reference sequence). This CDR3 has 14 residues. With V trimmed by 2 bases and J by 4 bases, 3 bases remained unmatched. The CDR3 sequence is CASSLDRENQPQHF. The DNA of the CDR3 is TGTGCCAGCAGCTTAGACAGGGAGAATCAGCCCCAGCATTTT.